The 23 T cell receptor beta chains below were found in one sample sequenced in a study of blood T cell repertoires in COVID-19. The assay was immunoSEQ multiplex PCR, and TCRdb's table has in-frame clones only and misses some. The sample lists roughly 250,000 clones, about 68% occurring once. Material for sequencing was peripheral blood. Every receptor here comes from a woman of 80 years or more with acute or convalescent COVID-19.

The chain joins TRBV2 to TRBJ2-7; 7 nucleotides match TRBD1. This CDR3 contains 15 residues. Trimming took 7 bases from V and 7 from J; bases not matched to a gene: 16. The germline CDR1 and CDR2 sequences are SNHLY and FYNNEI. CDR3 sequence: CASIKGQSDLKEQYF. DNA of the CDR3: TGTGCCAGCATAAAGGGACAGTCAGACCTTAAAGAGCAGTACTTC. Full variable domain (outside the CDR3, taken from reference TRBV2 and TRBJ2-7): EPEVTQTPSHQVTQMGQEVILRCVPISNHLYFYWYRQILGQKVEFLVSFYNNEISEKSEIFDDQFSVERPDGSNFTLKIRSTKLEDSAMYFCASIKGQSDLKEQYFGPGTRLTVT.

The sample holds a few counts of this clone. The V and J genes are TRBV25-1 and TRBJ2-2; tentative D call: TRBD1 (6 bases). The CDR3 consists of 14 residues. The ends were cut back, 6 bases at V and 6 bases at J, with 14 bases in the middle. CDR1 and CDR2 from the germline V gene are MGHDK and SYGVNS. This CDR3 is CASSGQGIAGELFF. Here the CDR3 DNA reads TGTGCCAGCAGCGGCCAGGGGATAGCCGGGGAGCTGTTTTTT.

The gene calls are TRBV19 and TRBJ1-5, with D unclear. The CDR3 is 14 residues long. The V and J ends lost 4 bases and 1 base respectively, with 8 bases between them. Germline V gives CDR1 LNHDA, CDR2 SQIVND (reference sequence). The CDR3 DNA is TGTGCCAGTAGTAAGAGGAACAGCAATCAGCCCCAGCATTTT. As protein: CASSKRNSNQPQHF.

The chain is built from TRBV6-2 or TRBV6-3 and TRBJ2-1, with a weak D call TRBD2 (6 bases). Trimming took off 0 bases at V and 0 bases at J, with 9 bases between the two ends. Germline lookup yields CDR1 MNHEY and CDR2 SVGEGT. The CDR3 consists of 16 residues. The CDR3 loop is CASSYSPSASYNEQFF. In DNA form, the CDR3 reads TGTGCCAGCAGTTACTCCCCTAGCGCCTCCTACAATGAGCAGTTCTTC.

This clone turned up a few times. As DNA, the CDR3 is TGTGCCAGCAGCCAAGATTCCGTGGTGACTACAGGGCTGGAGACCCAGTACTTC. Translation gives CASSQDSVVTTGLETQYF. The V gene is TRBV3-1 (or the pseudogene TRBV3-2), the J gene TRBJ2-5, with D maybe TRBD1 (6 bases). Germline-derived CDR1 and CDR2 are LGHDT and YNNKEL (reference sequence). V was trimmed by 0 bases and J by 5 bases, leaving 22 bases between them. The CDR3 length is 18 residues.

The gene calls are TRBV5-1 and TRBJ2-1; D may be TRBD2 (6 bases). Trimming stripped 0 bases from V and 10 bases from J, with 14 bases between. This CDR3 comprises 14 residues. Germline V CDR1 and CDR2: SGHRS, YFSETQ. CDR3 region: CASSLAGAWAEQFF. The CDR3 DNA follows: TGCGCCAGCAGCTTGGCGGGAGCTTGGGCGGAGCAGTTCTTC.

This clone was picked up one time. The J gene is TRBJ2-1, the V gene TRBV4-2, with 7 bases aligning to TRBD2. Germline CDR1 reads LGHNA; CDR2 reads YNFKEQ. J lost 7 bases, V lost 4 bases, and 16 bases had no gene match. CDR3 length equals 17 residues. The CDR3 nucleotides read TGTGCCAGCAGCCCCAGCACTAGCGCCGGTTGGATGAATGAGCAGTTCTTC. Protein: CASSPSTSAGWMNEQFF.

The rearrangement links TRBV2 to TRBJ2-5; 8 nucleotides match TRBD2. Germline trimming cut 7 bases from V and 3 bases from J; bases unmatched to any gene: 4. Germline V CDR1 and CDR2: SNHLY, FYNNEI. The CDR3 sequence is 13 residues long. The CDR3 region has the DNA TGTGCCAGCATTGCGGGGGGAGAAGAGACCCAGTACTTC. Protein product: CASIAGGEETQYF.

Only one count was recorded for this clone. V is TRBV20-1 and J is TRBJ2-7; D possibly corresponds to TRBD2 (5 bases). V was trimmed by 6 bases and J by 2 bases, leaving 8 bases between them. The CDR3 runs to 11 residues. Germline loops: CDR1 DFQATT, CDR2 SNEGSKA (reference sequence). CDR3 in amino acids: CSAWGAYEQYF. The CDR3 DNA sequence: TGCAGTGCGTGGGGAGCCTACGAGCAGTACTTC.

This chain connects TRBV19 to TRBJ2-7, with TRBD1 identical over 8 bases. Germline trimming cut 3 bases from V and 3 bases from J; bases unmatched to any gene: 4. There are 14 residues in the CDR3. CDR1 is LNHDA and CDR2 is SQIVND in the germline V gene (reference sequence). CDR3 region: CASSITGGNYEQYF. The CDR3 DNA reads TGTGCCAGTAGTATTACAGGGGGGAACTACGAGCAGTACTTC. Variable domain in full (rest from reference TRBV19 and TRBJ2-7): DGGITQSPKYLFRKEGQNVTLSCEQNLNHDAMYWYRQDPGQGLRLIYYSQIVNDFQKGDIAEGYSVSREKKESFPLTVTSAQKNPTAFYLCASSITGGNYEQYFGPGTRLTVT.

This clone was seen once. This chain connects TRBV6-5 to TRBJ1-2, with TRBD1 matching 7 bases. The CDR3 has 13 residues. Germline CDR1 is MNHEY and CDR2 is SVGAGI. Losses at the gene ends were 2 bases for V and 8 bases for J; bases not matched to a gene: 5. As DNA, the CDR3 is TGTGCCAGCAGTTACAGGGGGCCGGGGGGCTACACCTTC. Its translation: CASSYRGPGGYTF.

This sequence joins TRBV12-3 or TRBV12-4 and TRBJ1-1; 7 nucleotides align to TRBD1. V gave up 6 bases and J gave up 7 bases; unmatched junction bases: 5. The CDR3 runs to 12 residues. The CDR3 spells CASRGDRVEAFF. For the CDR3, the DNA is TGTGCCAGCAGGGGCGACAGGGTTGAAGCTTTCTTT.

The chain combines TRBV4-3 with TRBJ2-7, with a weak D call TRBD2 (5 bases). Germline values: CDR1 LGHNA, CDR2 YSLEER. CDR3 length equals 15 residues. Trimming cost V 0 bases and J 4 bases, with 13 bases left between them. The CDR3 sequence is CASSQDELGGYEQYF. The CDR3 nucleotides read TGCGCCAGCAGCCAAGATGAATTAGGAGGTTACGAGCAGTACTTC.

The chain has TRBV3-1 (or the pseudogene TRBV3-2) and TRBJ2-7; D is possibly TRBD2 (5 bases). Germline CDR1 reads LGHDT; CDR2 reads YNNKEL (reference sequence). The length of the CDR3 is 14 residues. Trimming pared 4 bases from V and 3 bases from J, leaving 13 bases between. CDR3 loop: CASSLLGIVYEQYF. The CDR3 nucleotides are TGTGCCAGCAGCCTTCTCGGGATCGTCTACGAGCAGTACTTC.

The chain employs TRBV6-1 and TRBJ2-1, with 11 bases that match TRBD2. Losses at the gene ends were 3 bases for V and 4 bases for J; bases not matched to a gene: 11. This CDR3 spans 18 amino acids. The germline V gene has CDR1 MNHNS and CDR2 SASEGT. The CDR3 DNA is TGTGCCAGCAGTGAGGATCGTAGCGGGGGGGGCCTGTACAATGAGCAGTTCTTC. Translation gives CASSEDRSGGGLYNEQFF.

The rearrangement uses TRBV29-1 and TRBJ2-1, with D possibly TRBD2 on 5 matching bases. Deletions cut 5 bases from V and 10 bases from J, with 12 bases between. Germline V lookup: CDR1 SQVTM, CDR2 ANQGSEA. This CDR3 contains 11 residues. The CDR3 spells CSVRAAREQFF. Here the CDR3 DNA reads TGCAGCGTTCGAGCGGCCCGGGAGCAGTTCTTC.

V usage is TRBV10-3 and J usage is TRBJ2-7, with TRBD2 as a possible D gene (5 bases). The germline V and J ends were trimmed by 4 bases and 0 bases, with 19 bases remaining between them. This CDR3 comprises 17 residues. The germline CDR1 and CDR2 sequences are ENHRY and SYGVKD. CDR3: CAISAPPAQGLSYEQYF. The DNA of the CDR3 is TGTGCCATCAGTGCCCCCCCGGCCCAAGGACTCTCCTACGAGCAGTACTTC.

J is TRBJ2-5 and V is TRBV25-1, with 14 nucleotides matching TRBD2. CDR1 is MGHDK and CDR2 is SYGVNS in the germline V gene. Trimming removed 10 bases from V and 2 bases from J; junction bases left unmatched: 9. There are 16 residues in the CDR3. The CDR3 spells CANRTSGRKSQETQYF. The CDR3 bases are TGTGCCAACCGGACTAGCGGGAGGAAAAGTCAAGAGACCCAGTACTTC.

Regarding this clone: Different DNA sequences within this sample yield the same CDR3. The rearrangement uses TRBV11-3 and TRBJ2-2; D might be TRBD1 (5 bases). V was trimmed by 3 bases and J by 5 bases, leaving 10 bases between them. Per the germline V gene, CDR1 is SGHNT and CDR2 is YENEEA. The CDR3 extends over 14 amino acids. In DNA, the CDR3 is TGTGCCAGCAGCTTCTCAGGGTTAACCGGGGAGCTGTTTTTT. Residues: CASSFSGLTGELFF.

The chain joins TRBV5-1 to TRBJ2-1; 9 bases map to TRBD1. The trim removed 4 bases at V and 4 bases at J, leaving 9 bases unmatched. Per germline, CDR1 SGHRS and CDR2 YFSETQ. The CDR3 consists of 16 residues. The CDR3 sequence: CASSAGAGQGYNEQFF. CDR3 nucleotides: TGCGCCAGCAGCGCCGGGGCCGGACAGGGGTACAATGAGCAGTTCTTC.

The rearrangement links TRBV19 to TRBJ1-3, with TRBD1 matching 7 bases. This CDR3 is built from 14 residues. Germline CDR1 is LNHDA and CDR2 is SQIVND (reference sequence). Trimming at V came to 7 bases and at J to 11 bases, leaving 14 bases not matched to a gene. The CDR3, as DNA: TGTGCCAGTACCGAGGTAGGGGGCGCCGGATCCATATATTTT. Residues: CASTEVGGAGSIYF.

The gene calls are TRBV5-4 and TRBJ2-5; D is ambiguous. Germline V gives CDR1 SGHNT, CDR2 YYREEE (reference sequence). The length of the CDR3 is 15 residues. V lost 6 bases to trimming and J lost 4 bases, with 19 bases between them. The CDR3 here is CASNLNPGRVETQYF. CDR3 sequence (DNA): TGTGCCAGCAACCTAAACCCCGGCCGGGTAGAGACCCAGTACTTC.

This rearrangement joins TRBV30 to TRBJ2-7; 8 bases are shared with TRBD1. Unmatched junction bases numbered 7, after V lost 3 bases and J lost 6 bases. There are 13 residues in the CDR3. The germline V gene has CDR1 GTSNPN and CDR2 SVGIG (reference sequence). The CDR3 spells CAWSGQGISEQYF. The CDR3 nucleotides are TGTGCCTGGAGCGGACAGGGAATTAGCGAGCAGTACTTC.